The entry that follows covers one T cell receptor (beta chain) sequence. The antigen remains undetermined. The CDR3 loop spans 12 amino acids. The V end lost 7 bases, the J end lost 4 bases, and 10 bases lay between the germline ends. Per the germline V gene, CDR1 is MDHEN and CDR2 is SYDVKM. This specimen comes from a study of T cell responses to AZD1222 COVID-19 vaccine. General study points: At baseline, seropositivity was found in only six or seven AZD1222 recipients.

Generated by immunoSEQ multiplex PCR, the TCRdb table keeps only in-frame clones and is missing some. The profile shows 120,000 or so clones, 87% of them singletons. This specimen was peripheral blood, taken on day 0 of AZD1222 vaccination. The source of this sequence is an adult in good health. The rearrangement joins TRBV28 to TRBJ1-2, with D uncertain. CDR3 loop: CASKVGSYGYTF. The CDR3 DNA reads TGTGCCAGCAAAGTAGGGAGCTATGGCTACACCTTC.